This TCR beta chain is drawn from a study of beta chain features in type 1 diabetes. Findings and limits, study-wide: PCR might favor shorter templates, but any such skew would affect patients and controls equally. The similarity of naive, central memory and Treg TCRB repertoires appeared greater among patients than among healthy donors.

TCRB transcripts that were expressed got sequenced, as all of the isolated RNA had been reverse transcribed. Method: immunoSEQ multiplex PCR; TCRdb's copy keeps in-frame clones and lacks some. The data contain 150,000 to 160,000 clones, roughly 11% of them singletons. The authors sorted CD4+ naive, central memory, regulatory and stem cell-like memory cells via CD45RO/CCR7/CD25/CD127/CD95/CD27. A word on this clone: Its antigen is currently unknown.

The germline CDR1 and CDR2 sequences are SGHTA and FQGNSA. The length of the CDR3 is 16 residues. V lost 5 bases to trimming and J lost 5 bases; unmatched junction nucleotides: 8. The V gene is TRBV7-2, the J gene TRBJ2-3; 12 bases line up with TRBD1. This receptor was taken from a man aged 18 to 29 in good health. The sample comprised central memory CD4+ T cells from blood. CDR3 sequence: CASSTLGQGAGDTQYF. Written as DNA, the CDR3 is TGTGCCAGCAGCACCCTGGGACAGGGGGCCGGAGATACGCAGTATTTT. Full variable domain (missing parts from reference TRBV7-2 and TRBJ2-3): GAGVSQSPSNKVTEKGKDVELRCDPISGHTALYWYRQSLGQGLEFLIYFQGNSAPDKSGLPSDRFSAERTGGSVSTLTIQRTQQEDSAVYLCASSTLGQGAGDTQYFGPGTRLTVL.